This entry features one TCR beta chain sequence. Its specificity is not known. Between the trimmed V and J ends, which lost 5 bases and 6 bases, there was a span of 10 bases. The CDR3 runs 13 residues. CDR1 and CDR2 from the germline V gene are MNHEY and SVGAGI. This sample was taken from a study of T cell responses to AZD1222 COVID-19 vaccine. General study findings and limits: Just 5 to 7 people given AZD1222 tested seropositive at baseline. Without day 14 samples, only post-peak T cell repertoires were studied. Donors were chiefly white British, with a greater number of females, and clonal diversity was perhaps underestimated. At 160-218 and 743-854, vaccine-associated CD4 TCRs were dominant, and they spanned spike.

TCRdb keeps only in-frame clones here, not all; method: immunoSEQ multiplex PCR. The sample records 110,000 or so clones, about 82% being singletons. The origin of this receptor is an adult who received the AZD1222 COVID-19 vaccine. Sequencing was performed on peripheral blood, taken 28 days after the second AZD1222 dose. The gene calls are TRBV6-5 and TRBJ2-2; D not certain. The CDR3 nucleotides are TGTGCCAGCAGTCCGCGAGAGGCCGGGGAGCTGTTTTTT. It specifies CASSPREAGELFF.